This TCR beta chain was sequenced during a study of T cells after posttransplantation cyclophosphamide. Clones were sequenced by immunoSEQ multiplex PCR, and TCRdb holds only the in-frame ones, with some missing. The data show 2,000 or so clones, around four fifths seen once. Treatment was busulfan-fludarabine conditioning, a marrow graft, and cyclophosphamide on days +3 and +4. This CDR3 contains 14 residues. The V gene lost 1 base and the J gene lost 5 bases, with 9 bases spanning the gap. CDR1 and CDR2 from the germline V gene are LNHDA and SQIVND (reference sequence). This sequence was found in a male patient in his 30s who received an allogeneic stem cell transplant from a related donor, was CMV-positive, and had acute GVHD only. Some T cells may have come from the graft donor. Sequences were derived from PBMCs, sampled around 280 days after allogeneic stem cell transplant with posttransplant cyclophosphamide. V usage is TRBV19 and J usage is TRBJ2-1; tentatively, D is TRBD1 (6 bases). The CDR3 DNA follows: TGTGCCAGTAGTATAGTAGCAGGGGACAATGAGCAGTTCTTC. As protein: CASSIVAGDNEQFF.